This TCR beta chain was identified in a study of cytomegalovirus exposure and HLA in healthy donors. Overall study results and limits: The study found most TCR sequences rare, yet found some public TCRs in many donors. A prior analysis recorded that most TCR beta V segments were productive about 90% or about 30% of the time. Immune exposure was documented only through CMV serostatus.

In the PCR, 60 Vbeta and 13 Jbeta primers were used. The protocol was immunoSEQ multiplex PCR, while the TCRdb copy is restricted to in-frame clones and leaves out a portion. The table lists approximately 220,000 clones, 76% of them singletons, with approximately 0.6% in the top ten. Concerning this clone itself: Its specificity is unknown.

The CDR3 contains 17 residues. With 5 bases clipped from V and 3 bases from J, the junction kept 11 bases outside the gene matches. CDR1 and CDR2 from the germline V gene are SGHDN and FVKESK. The chain employs TRBV14 and TRBJ1-2, with 11 bases fitting TRBD1. The TCR was taken from a young man in good health and CMV-seronegative. Sequencing was performed on PBMCs. The CDR3 coding sequence is TGTGCCAGCAGCTCTTATACCGGGACAGGGGGTTACTATGGCTACACCTTC. Its protein is CASSSYTGTGGYYGYTF.